A single sample gave rise to the 17 T cell receptor beta chains below, sequenced in a study of cytomegalovirus exposure and HLA in healthy donors. Vbeta (60) and Jbeta (13) primers were used in the PCR. Libraries were prepared by immunoSEQ multiplex PCR; TCRdb keeps only in-frame clonotypes and omits some of them. The sample contains 150,000 to 200,000 clones, roughly 74% of which appear only once. The specimen was PBMCs. These receptors came from a woman between 25 and 40 years old in good health and CMV-seropositive.

This clone was seen a few times. The chain carries TRBV6-5 and TRBJ2-2; 9 nucleotides match TRBD2. Germline V gene sequence: CDR1 MNHEY, CDR2 SVGAGI. This CDR3 has 16 residues. Trimming took 4 bases from V and 4 from J; bases not matched to a gene: 7. In nucleotides, the CDR3 is TGTGCCAGCAGTTCCCAGCGGGGGGTACTCACCGGGGAGCTGTTTTTT. It translates to CASSSQRGVLTGELFF.

The table lists this clone with a few counts. The junction shows a germline mismatch at one end, possibly a read error. V usage is TRBV7-9 and J usage is TRBJ2-1; TRBD1 agrees at 7 bases. Germline CDR1 SEHNR, CDR2 FQNEAQ (reference sequence). The CDR3 sequence is 14 residues long. CDR3 sequence reads: CSSSPGTEDNEQFF. The CDR3 DNA is TGTTCCAGCAGCCCTGGGACAGAAGACAATGAGCAGTTCTTC.

The rearrangement uses TRBV5-1 and TRBJ2-7; a possible D gene is TRBD1 (5 bases). Germline V gene data show CDR1 as SGHRS and CDR2 as YFSETQ. Between the trimmed V and J ends, which lost 9 bases and 0 bases, there was a span of 16 bases. This CDR3 contains 14 residues. The CDR3 DNA is TGCGCCACCAGGGTAGAGCCCTCCTCCTACGAGCAGTACTTC. This sequence encodes CATRVEPSSYEQYF.

A single count supports this clone. This chain links TRBV10-3 with TRBJ2-2, with TRBD2 matching over 7 bases. Per germline, CDR1 ENHRY and CDR2 SYGVKD. This CDR3 has 14 residues. The V and J ends lost 8 bases and 3 bases, in that order; junction bases with no gene match: 6. CDR3 sequence (DNA): TGTGCCATCGGTGCGGGAGAGGACACCGGGGAGCTGTTTTTT. As protein: CAIGAGEDTGELFF.

A word on this clone: The identical CDR3 is also encoded by other nucleotide sequences in the sample. The V and J genes are TRBV5-1 and TRBJ2-5; TRBD1 matches at 10 bases. CDR1 SGHRS and CDR2 YFSETQ come from the germline V gene. V was pared by 0 bases and J by 4 bases, with 0 bases of the junction left unmatched. This CDR3 comprises 14 residues. The CDR3, as DNA: TGCGCCAGCAGCTTGGGGACAGGGGGAGAGACCCAGTACTTC. Translation: CASSLGTGGETQYF.

The chain carries TRBV10-3 and TRBJ2-1, with D maybe TRBD2 (7 bases). The germline V gene encodes CDR1 ENHRY and CDR2 SYGVKD. The V gene lost 0 bases and the J gene lost 9 bases, with 18 bases spanning the gap. The length of the CDR3 is 16 residues. The CDR3 DNA follows: TGTGCCATCAGTGAGTCGAGGGGGGGCCGGCATCTTGAGCAGTTCTTC. Translating it yields CAISESRGGRHLEQFF.

The rearrangement joins TRBV5-6 to TRBJ2-1; 8 bases agree with TRBD2. CDR3 length equals 14 residues. Germline CDR1 and CDR2: SGHDT and YYEEEE. With 2 bases clipped from V and 8 bases from J, the junction kept 6 bases outside the gene matches. The CDR3 loop is CASSFSGGLDEQFF. The CDR3 nucleotides read TGTGCCAGCAGCTTTTCGGGGGGGCTAGATGAGCAGTTCTTC.

J is TRBJ1-1 and V is TRBV9; TRBD1 might be the D (5 bases). Germline CDR1 and CDR2: SGDLS and YYNGEE. The CDR3 spans 14 residues. The V end was cut by 4 bases, the J end by 4 bases, with 14 bases between. For the CDR3, the DNA is TGTGCCAGCAGCCCCCCGGTACAGGCCACTGAAGCTTTCTTT. The encoded protein is CASSPPVQATEAFF.

In its sample, this clone was seen a few times. The rearrangement links TRBV9 to TRBJ1-2; 8 bases are a match to TRBD1. CDR3 size: 16 residues. V lost 3 bases and J lost 1; bases outside the gene matches: 8. CDR1 SGDLS and CDR2 YYNGEE come from the germline V gene. The CDR3 bases are TGTGCCAGCAGCGCCGCCACAGGGGGGATTAACTATGGCTACACCTTC. Translating gives CASSAATGGINYGYTF.

The V call is TRBV29-1, the J call TRBJ2-1; tentative D call: TRBD1 (6 bases). Germline values: CDR1 SQVTM, CDR2 ANQGSEA. CDR3 length equals 13 residues. Trimming left V 4 bases short and J 5 bases short, with 12 bases between. The CDR3, as DNA: TGCAGCGTTGGAAAGGCAGGGGACAATGAGCAGTTCTTC. It yields the protein CSVGKAGDNEQFF.

The chain employs TRBV7-8 and TRBJ1-6; D unresolved. There are 13 residues in the CDR3. Per germline, CDR1 SGHVS and CDR2 FQNEAQ. V dropped 4 bases and J dropped 14 bases, with 15 bases sitting between them. The CDR3 region is CASSSKYDTALHF. The CDR3 DNA reads as TGTGCCAGCAGCTCCAAATACGACACAGCCCTCCACTTT.

This chain uses TRBV6-6 with TRBJ1-3, with D unclear. The germline V and J ends were trimmed by 8 bases and 0 bases, with 5 bases remaining between them. Germline CDR1 reads MNHNY; CDR2 reads SVGAGI (reference sequence). This CDR3 region has 12 residues. DNA of the CDR3: TGTGCCAGCTCTGTCTCTGGAAACACCATATATTTT. It translates to CASSVSGNTIYF.

The DNA for the CDR3 is TGTGCCTGGAGTGTACCAGCGGGGGCGAACGTACAGTACTTC. It yields the protein CAWSVPAGANVQYF. The chain uses TRBV30 and TRBJ2-7; 8 bases are shared with TRBD2. The CDR3 contains 14 residues. V trimming: 0 bases; J trimming: 10 bases; junction bases outside the gene matches: 11. CDR1 and CDR2 (germline): GTSNPN, SVGIG (reference sequence). Using reference TRBV30 and TRBJ2-7 for the parts outside the CDR3, the full variable domain is SQTIHQWPATLVQPVGSPLSLECTVEGTSNPNLYWYRQAAGRGLQLLFYSVGIGQISSEVPQNLSASRPQDRQFILSSKKLLLSDSGFYLCAWSVPAGANVQYFGPGTRLTVT.

The chain couples TRBV7-6 to TRBJ2-5; 9 bases line up with TRBD1. Germline V lookup: CDR1 SGHVS, CDR2 FNYEAQ. Germline trimming cut 1 base from V and 7 bases from J; bases unmatched to any gene: 7. The CDR3 spans 15 residues. The CDR3 is CASSLVTGGRGTQYF. The CDR3 nucleotides read TGTGCCAGCAGCTTAGTTACAGGGGGCCGGGGGACCCAGTACTTC.

V gene TRBV19 combines with J gene TRBJ2-1; 9 positions agree with TRBD1. This CDR3 has 15 residues. V trimming: 7 bases; J trimming: 6 bases; junction bases outside the gene matches: 10. In germline, CDR1 is LNHDA, CDR2 SQIVND (reference sequence). CDR3 in amino acids: CASTSDGQGSNEQFF. CDR3 nucleotides: TGTGCCAGTACCTCCGACGGACAGGGGTCCAATGAGCAGTTCTTC.

The chain combines TRBV2 with TRBJ2-1; no definite D call. Trimming pared 2 bases from V and 8 bases from J, leaving 16 bases between. Per germline, CDR1 SNHLY and CDR2 FYNNEI. The length of the CDR3 is 15 residues. The chain's CDR3 is CASSERGFVGDEQFF. The CDR3 DNA follows: TGTGCCAGCAGTGAAAGAGGTTTCGTTGGCGATGAGCAGTTCTTC.

This chain joins TRBV19 and TRBJ1-4; TRBD1 agrees at 7 bases. The CDR3 has 18 residues. Looked up from germline, CDR1 is LNHDA and CDR2 is SQIVND (reference sequence). With V trimmed by 5 bases and J by 0 bases, 12 bases remained unmatched. The CDR3 loop is CASSSGTAGVATNEKLFF. DNA of the CDR3: TGTGCCAGTAGTTCCGGGACAGCCGGAGTTGCAACTAATGAAAAACTGTTTTTT.